This T cell receptor (beta chain) was captured in a study of shared clonotypes between healthy human individuals (dated by TCRdb to 2020 to 2021). Notes on the research overall: Three men and a couple of women, aged 18 to 49 years, made up the cohort. The study deeply sequenced blood TCR repertoires of about 5 healthy adults to estimate repertoire size and the extent of clonotype sharing between individuals. For each donor, CD4 naive and CD4 memory were each run on three plates, CD8 naive on two plates, and CD8 memory on one plate. Per donor, leukapheresis produced somewhere between about 0.9 and 9 billion PBMCs. Libraries were prepared and TCR repertoires were sequenced by different laboratories using diverse techniques, in order to increase sequencing depth and limit assay-specific biases.

Comments on this clone: No cognate antigen has been identified for it. Within one base of it there is no much larger clone, and no base qualities were kept.

CD8 naive samples consisted of CD45RO-negative cells that were positively selected for CCR7, yielding a CD45RA+CCR7+ population without TemRA cells. The donors were healthy, HIV-negative adults who had no recently reported acute infections or vaccinations. Only Caucasian adults living in Nashville, Tennessee, USA were represented among the donors. Blood was collected by leukapheresis, and PBMCs were isolated by Ficoll-Histopaque density gradient centrifugation and then cryopreserved in liquid nitrogen vapor phase. Analytical flow cytometry was used to check the purity and quantity of every magnetically sorted T cell population. Genomic DNA was isolated from every sorted fraction and measured by UV absorbance on a Nanodrop 2000c. Using the deep immunoSEQ assay, TCR CDR3 regions were amplified from genomic DNA by multiplex PCR. For each cell subset, the extracted genomic DNA was distributed evenly across all wells of several immunoSEQ 96-well plates, and each plate served as one replicate. Each replicate PCR for sorted subsets received around 210 ng genomic DNA, equal to some 32,000 T cell genomes. Purified libraries were quantified with a Qubit 3.0 fluorometer, sized on a Bioanalyzer 2100, and re-quantified with the KAPA Library Quantification kit. Every immunoSEQ 96-well plate was sequenced on a separate single-read 150-cycle Illumina NextSeq 550 flow cell. In the paper's pipeline: Because the immunoSEQ output included only junctional sequences and no quality scores, the filtering could not be the same as the filtering used for full-length reads. To assign V/J genes and CDR3, sequences were annotated using PyIR, a Python wrapper for IgBLAST v1.9, with IMGT germline references. Any read was removed if the V/J assignment was weak (E-value above 1e-6), the CDR3 was missing, or the read contained stop codons, out-of-frame junctions, or ambiguous translated residues. V3J clonotypes were defined by identical inferred V gene, J gene, and CDR3 amino acid sequence. Percentage overlap between repertoires was calculated by dividing the number of shared unique clonotypes by the size of the smaller repertoire. RTK rarefaction, the Chao1 estimator, and Recon v2.1 estimates of unobserved clonotypes were used to assess repertoire richness. Generation probabilities were computed with OLGA for all TCRbeta clonotypes obtained by the gDNA method from several donors. TCRdb holds this immuneACCESS table with in-frame rearrangements only. Some clones are missing; in checked studies, unresolved V genes explain under half, and the rest has no known cause. D and trimming were read from the DNA, whereas the V and J calls and clone size are those reported in that table. Present in this sample are around 1,900,000 clones, roughly 95% of which were seen just once. The ten largest account for roughly 1.7% of the sample.

The full study reports these points: The genetic and exposure-history diversity represented was limited by the small number of donors. Estimated clonotype richness was generally larger for naive than for memory subsets. Across a few donors, roughly 5% of naive CD4, roughly 3.5% of naive CD8, about 2.3% of memory CD4, and roughly 0.41% of memory CD8 clonotypes were shared. Higher generation probabilities were observed for clonotypes shared by all four sorted-subset donors than for non-shared clonotypes. Incomplete sequencing was indicated by rarefaction of sorted-subset datasets, despite the large sequencing depth. Pairwise subsampling indicated that sequencing depth was expected to affect the degree of clonotype sharing among donors. Only blood was sampled, and tissue TCR repertoires likely differ from those in blood.

The V and J ends are trimmed by 0 bases and 1 base, leaving 11 bases between them. In the germline V gene, CDR1 corresponds to SGHRS and CDR2 to YFSETQ. Inclusive of the bounding cysteine and phenylalanine, the CDR3 is 16 residues long. Only the CDR3 portion is preserved as DNA: 48 bases, with reading frame beginning at the first base. Sequencing was performed on naive CD8+ T cells from PBMCs. The sample's cell subset or site label, in plain terms: CD45RA+CCR7+. Recombination linked TRBV5-1 to TRBJ1-3, with no reliable assignment of the D segment. The TCR was taken from a man aged 18 to 29 in good health. Some clones in this sample may be carry-over from other donors' samples. In nucleotide form, the sequence is TGCGCCAGCAGCTTGGGCGGCGGGAGGTCTGGAAACACCATATATTTT. Its protein product is CASSLGGGRSGNTIYF.